This TCR beta chain came from a study of T cell repertoires in aging, cancer and after chemotherapy. In the study overall: Clear clonal overlap appeared across healthy donor samples taken over several months to years. Around 8.8 million TCR reads made up the full dataset.

Rearranged V-D-J TRB sequences were amplified with a mixed TRB-A/B primer pool. Via MiXCR, TCRdb re-called the multiplex PCR reads, giving one row per CDR3 protein. Of thousands of distinct CDR3 sequences in the sample, over 50% are singletons; the top ten hold about 19%. Peripheral blood genomic DNA, not sorted cells or RNA, was the template. Between the trimmed V and J ends, which lost 8 bases and 5 bases, there was a span of 13 bases. The CDR3 is 14 residues long. Germline V gene sequence: CDR1 MNHEY, CDR2 SMNVEV (reference sequence). This clonotype was obtained from a human donor in good health. This chain uses TRBV27 with TRBJ1-6; D gene unclear. The material sequenced was blood. CDR3 loop: CASSATSNNSPLHF. The DNA of the CDR3 is TGTGCCAGCTCAGCCACGTCGAATAATTCACCCCTCCACTTT.